The 29 T cell receptor beta chains reported below all come from one sample, sequenced in a study of T-cell memory formation after mild COVID-19. In TCRdb, the 5' RACE reads were re-called with MiXCR into one record per CDR3 protein. This table holds 200,000 to 250,000 distinct CDR3 sequences, around 25% found once. The sample taken for sequencing was PBMCs or a T cell subset sorted from them (not recorded which). These receptors were obtained from an adult woman who had mild COVID-19 (a few samples of this study predate the infection). Cell type and time point are not known.

This clonotype occurred a few times. The gene calls are TRBV12-3 or TRBV12-4 and TRBJ1-1; a possible D gene is TRBD1 (6 bases). Trimming pared 4 bases from V and 2 bases from J, leaving 14 bases between. The CDR3 covers 15 residues. This chain's CDR3 is CASSSTQGLNTEAFF. The CDR3 nucleotides are TGTGCCAGCAGTTCAACCCAGGGGTTAAACACTGAAGCTTTCTTT.

In its sample, this clonotype was seen a few times. This rearrangement joins TRBV20-1 to TRBJ2-1; weak D call: TRBD2 (6 bases). Trimming stripped 1 base from V and 4 bases from J, with 11 bases between. Germline V gene lookup returns CDR1 DFQATT and CDR2 SNEGSKA (reference sequence). The CDR3 loop spans 14 amino acids. The CDR3 DNA follows: TGCAGTGCTAGAGCCGGGGGAGGTTACAATGAGCAGTTCTTC. As protein: CSARAGGGYNEQFF.

The J gene is TRBJ2-7, the V gene TRBV9, with TRBD2 matching 8 bases. Germline lookup yields CDR1 SGDLS and CDR2 YYNGEE. The CDR3 sequence is 14 residues long. V dropped 2 bases and J dropped 7; count of bases not matched to a gene: 8. DNA for the CDR3: TGTGCCAGCAGCGTGGCTAGCGGGCCCAGGGAGCAGTACTTC. It yields the protein CASSVASGPREQYF.

This chain joins TRBV12-3 or TRBV12-4 and TRBJ2-7, with TRBD1 matching over 11 bases. The V gene end was trimmed by 6 bases and the J gene end by 3 bases; junction bases not matched to a gene: 4. This CDR3 is 14 amino acids long. The CDR3 protein is CASRRTGGVYEQYF. CDR3 sequence (DNA): TGTGCCAGCAGAAGGACAGGGGGCGTCTACGAGCAGTACTTC.

This clonotype was detected a few times. The chain has TRBV12-3 or TRBV12-4 and TRBJ2-2; 9 positions agree with TRBD1. CDR3 length: 14 residues. V lost 6 bases to trimming and J lost 7 bases; unmatched junction nucleotides: 6. CDR3 residues: CASRPNRGHGELFF. The CDR3 DNA sequence: TGTGCCAGCAGACCGAACAGGGGGCACGGGGAGCTGTTTTTT.

V gene TRBV7-2 combines with J gene TRBJ1-6; weak D call: TRBD1 (6 bases). This CDR3 has 16 amino acids. Per germline, CDR1 SGHTA and CDR2 FQGNSA. Trimming took off 2 bases at V and 6 bases at J, with 14 bases between the two ends. CDR3 region: CASSLRQGRSNSPLHF. DNA for the CDR3: TGTGCCAGCAGCTTAAGGCAGGGGCGTTCTAATTCACCCCTCCACTTT.

Many counts were recorded for this clonotype. This sequence joins TRBV5-1 and TRBJ2-7; no firm D call. Trimming shortened V by 4 bases and J by 2 bases, and 7 bases separated the two germline ends. The CDR3 is 12 residues long. Germline CDR1 SGHRS, CDR2 YFSETQ. For the CDR3, the DNA is TGCGCCAGCAGCGGCAGAGCCTACGAGCAGTACTTC. Amino acids: CASSGRAYEQYF.

This clonotype turned up a few times. This chain uses TRBV9 with TRBJ1-1; D unresolved. Germline V gives CDR1 SGDLS, CDR2 YYNGEE. This CDR3 has 15 amino acids. Deletions cut 3 bases from V and 0 bases from J, with 12 bases between. The CDR3 loop reads CASSGPPSMNTEAFF. DNA of the CDR3: TGTGCCAGCAGCGGGCCCCCGAGTATGAACACTGAAGCTTTCTTT.

V usage is TRBV20-1 and J usage is TRBJ2-1; 8 bases are a match to TRBD2. Germline V gene data show CDR1 as DFQATT and CDR2 as SNEGSKA (reference sequence). This CDR3 spans 16 amino acids. The junction had 8 bases not matched to a gene; V was cut back by 2 bases and J by 2 bases. The CDR3 sequence: CSARNREGVAYNEQFF. CDR3 bases: TGCAGTGCTAGAAATCGGGAGGGAGTGGCCTACAATGAGCAGTTCTTC.

In its sample, this clonotype was seen a few times. This chain joins TRBV7-2 and TRBJ2-3, with 11 bases that match TRBD1. The CDR3 consists of 16 residues. The J segment lost 3 bases and the V segment lost 5 bases, leaving 7 bases of the junction unmatched. CDR1 SGHTA and CDR2 FQGNSA come from the germline V gene. For the CDR3, the DNA is TGTGCCAGCAGCCGCCGGGACAGGGGGGGGACAGATACGCAGTATTTT. Translating gives CASSRRDRGGTDTQYF.

This chain connects TRBV24-1 to TRBJ2-7; 9 nucleotides agree with TRBD1. CDR3 length: 14 amino acids. J gave up 9 bases and V 0 bases, and 5 bases lay outside the gene matches. The germline V gene has CDR1 KGHDR and CDR2 SFDVKD. The CDR3 DNA follows: TGTGCCACCAGTGATTTGGGGACAGGGCGTGGGCAGTACTTC. Translation gives CATSDLGTGRGQYF.

The rearrangement uses TRBV5-1 and TRBJ1-1; the match to TRBD1 covers 11 bases. Germline V lookup: CDR1 SGHRS, CDR2 YFSETQ. There are 14 residues in the CDR3. The trim removed 4 bases at V and 11 bases at J, leaving 10 bases unmatched. The CDR3 coding sequence is TGCGCCAGCAGCAGCCGGACAGGGGGCTTGGCGGCTTTCTTT. This sequence encodes CASSSRTGGLAAFF.

The chain is built from TRBV12-3 or TRBV12-4 and TRBJ1-2; 8 bases map to TRBD1. The CDR3 extends over 14 amino acids. J was trimmed by 2 bases and V by 7 bases; bases with no gene match: 6. DNA for the CDR3: TGTGCCAGCACCCGGGACAGGTTAAACTATGGCTACACCTTC. Protein sequence: CASTRDRLNYGYTF.

The chain employs TRBV20-1 and TRBJ2-3, with unresolved D. V lost 3 bases and J lost 3, with 16 bases in between. CDR1 is DFQATT, CDR2 SNEGSKA, per germline (reference sequence). This CDR3 has 15 residues. This chain's CDR3 is CSASPAGQGTDTQYF. In DNA, the CDR3 is TGCAGTGCTAGCCCCGCCGGTCAAGGGACAGATACGCAGTATTTT.

The chain has TRBV6-1 and TRBJ2-2, with 12 bases that match TRBD2. V was clipped by 4 bases and J by 7 bases; unmatched bases: 16. Germline values: CDR1 MNHNS, CDR2 SASEGT. The CDR3 consists of 19 residues. In DNA, the CDR3 is TGTGCCAGCAGTGTTATTCCGTCGACTAGCGGGAGTGCGATCGGGGAGCTGTTTTTT. It yields the protein CASSVIPSTSGSAIGELFF.

V usage is TRBV9 and J usage is TRBJ1-2; tentatively, D is TRBD1 (5 bases). With 2 bases removed from V and 7 bases from J, the gap between germline ends came to 27 bases. Germline V gene data show CDR1 as SGDLS and CDR2 as YYNGEE. This CDR3 has 18 residues. The CDR3 bases are TGTGCCAGCAGCGTGGGTGGCGGGGCAGGGACTCCGTTACGTGGCTACACCTTC. Protein sequence: CASSVGGGAGTPLRGYTF.

V is TRBV19 and J is TRBJ2-7, with 8 bases lining up with TRBD1. This CDR3 spans 15 amino acids. V lost 4 bases and J lost 3; bases outside the gene matches: 8. Germline CDR1 LNHDA, CDR2 SQIVND (reference sequence). This CDR3 is CASSRRTGQSYEQYF. CDR3 bases: TGTGCCAGTAGTAGGAGGACAGGGCAGAGCTACGAGCAGTACTTC.

The chain carries TRBV6-1 and TRBJ2-7, with a possible D match to TRBD1 (6 bases). The CDR3 loop spans 14 amino acids. Trimming took 5 bases from V and 2 from J, leaving 13 bases between them. CDR1 is MNHNS and CDR2 is SASEGT in the germline V gene. The CDR3 sequence is CASSRQDGPYEQYF. For the CDR3, the DNA is TGTGCCAGCAGTCGACAGGACGGACCCTACGAGCAGTACTTC.

V is TRBV29-1 and J is TRBJ2-3; D call uncertain. The CDR3 contains 11 residues. V lost 7 bases, J lost 3 bases, and 8 bases lay in between. Germline V lookup: CDR1 SQVTM, CDR2 ANQGSEA. The CDR3 here is CSARITDTQYF. The DNA of the CDR3 is TGCAGCGCTCGCATTACAGATACGCAGTATTTT.

The sample holds a few counts of this clonotype. The chain is built from TRBV20-1 and TRBJ2-7; TRBD2 agrees at 10 bases. Trimming removed 3 bases from V and 3 bases from J; junction bases left unmatched: 5. The CDR3 contains 14 residues. CDR1 and CDR2 from the germline V gene are DFQATT and SNEGSKA (reference sequence). CDR3 in DNA: TGCAGTGCTAGTCCGGCTAGCGGGGGCTACGAGCAGTACTTC. Encoded protein: CSASPASGGYEQYF.

The genes are TRBV12-3 or TRBV12-4 and TRBJ2-6, with D hard to call. The CDR3 contains 13 residues. The V end was cut by 6 bases, the J end by 4 bases, with 7 bases between. In DNA, the CDR3 is TGTGCCAGCAGGGTCGTCGGGGCCAACGTCCTGACTTTC. It specifies CASRVVGANVLTF.

There are a few counts of this clonotype. The chain has TRBV15 and TRBJ2-4; no clear D. The CDR3 extends over 15 amino acids. Germline V CDR1 and CDR2: LNHNV, YYDKDF (reference sequence). The V and J ends lost 0 bases and 6 bases respectively, with 12 bases between them. In nucleotides, the CDR3 is TGTGCCACCAGCAGAGATCGTCAGATCCGAAACATTCAGTACTTC. Translated, it gives CATSRDRQIRNIQYF.

CDR3 sequence: CASSLATGYGDTIYF. The CDR3 DNA reads TGTGCCAGCAGCTTAGCGACAGGGTACGGGGACACCATATATTTT. J is TRBJ1-3 and V is TRBV7-6; 7 nucleotides agree with TRBD1. CDR1 SGHVS and CDR2 FNYEAQ come from the germline V gene. V was pared by 0 bases and J by 8 bases, with 7 bases of the junction left unmatched. This CDR3 contains 15 residues. The full variable domain, rest sourced from reference TRBV7-6 and TRBJ1-3, is GAGVSQSPRYKVTKRGQDVALRCDPISGHVSLYWYRQALGQGPEFLTYFNYEAQQDKSGLPNDRFSAERPEGSISTLTIQRTEQRDSAMYRCASSLATGYGDTIYFGEGSWLTVV.

The rearrangement uses TRBV25-1 and TRBJ2-5; 7 bases are shared with TRBD2. V lost 11 bases to trimming and J lost 3 bases; unmatched junction nucleotides: 3. Germline V gene data show CDR1 as MGHDK and CDR2 as SYGVNS. The CDR3 is made up of 11 amino acids. The CDR3 bases are TGTGCCGGCGGGGGAGAAGAGACCCAGTACTTC. Its translation is CAGGGEETQYF. The variable domain in full, completed from reference TRBV25-1 and TRBJ2-5, reads EADIYQTPRYLVIGTGKKITLECSQTMGHDKMYWYQQDPGMELHLIHYSYGVNSTEKGDLSSESTVSRIRTEHFPLTLESARPSHTSQYLCAGGGEETQYFGPGTRLLVL.

As DNA, the CDR3 is TGTGCCAGCAGCGACGGACTGAACACTGAAGCTTTCTTT. Translation gives CASSDGLNTEAFF. V and J are TRBV11-2 and TRBJ1-1; no clear D gene. V was pared by 5 bases and J by 0 bases, with 7 bases between. The germline gives CDR1 SGHAT, CDR2 FQNNGV. This CDR3 region has 13 residues.

This clonotype turned up a few times. The rearrangement joins TRBV15 to TRBJ2-7; D call uncertain. CDR3 length: 16 amino acids. Germline values: CDR1 LNHNV, CDR2 YYDKDF (reference sequence). With 0 bases removed from V and 6 bases from J, the gap between germline ends came to 18 bases. This CDR3 is CATSRDIHPDLGEQYF. The CDR3 DNA follows: TGTGCCACCAGCAGAGATATACACCCGGACCTGGGCGAGCAGTACTTC. The variable domain in full, with the rest retrieved from reference TRBV15 and TRBJ2-7, is DAMVIQNPRYQVTQFGKPVTLSCSQTLNHNVMYWYQQKSSQAPKLLFHYYDKDFNNEADTPDNFQSRRPNTSFCFLDIRSPGLGDTAMYLCATSRDIHPDLGEQYFGPGTRLTVT.

This clonotype was recorded a few times. J is TRBJ2-5 and V is TRBV7-2, with 8 nucleotides matching TRBD2. V was clipped by 4 bases and J by 5 bases; unmatched bases: 3. The CDR3 runs to 13 residues. Germline CDR1 SGHTA, CDR2 FQGNSA. The CDR3 nucleotides are TGTGCCAGCAGCTCGGCGGGGGGCGAGACCCAGTACTTC. It specifies CASSSAGGETQYF.

By frequency in the sample, this clonotype is medium-sized (0.01 to 0.1%). This sequence joins TRBV7-9 and TRBJ2-7, with TRBD2 matching over 7 bases. Germline V CDR1 and CDR2: SEHNR, FQNEAQ (reference sequence). This CDR3 comprises 14 residues. The ends lost 1 base at V and 4 bases at J; junction bases unmatched: 4. The CDR3 spells CASSLEGGSYEQYF. Written as DNA, the CDR3 is TGTGCCAGCAGCTTAGAGGGCGGGAGTTACGAGCAGTACTTC.

The V call is TRBV24-1, the J call TRBJ2-1; 7 nucleotides line up with TRBD1. Germline trimming cut 3 bases from V and 1 base from J; bases unmatched to any gene: 8. The length of the CDR3 is 17 residues. The V gene's germline CDR1 is KGHDR and CDR2 SFDVKD. The CDR3 nucleotides are TGTGCCACCAGTGATCCCGTCCGGGACAGATCCTACAATGAGCAGTTCTTC. It specifies CATSDPVRDRSYNEQFF.